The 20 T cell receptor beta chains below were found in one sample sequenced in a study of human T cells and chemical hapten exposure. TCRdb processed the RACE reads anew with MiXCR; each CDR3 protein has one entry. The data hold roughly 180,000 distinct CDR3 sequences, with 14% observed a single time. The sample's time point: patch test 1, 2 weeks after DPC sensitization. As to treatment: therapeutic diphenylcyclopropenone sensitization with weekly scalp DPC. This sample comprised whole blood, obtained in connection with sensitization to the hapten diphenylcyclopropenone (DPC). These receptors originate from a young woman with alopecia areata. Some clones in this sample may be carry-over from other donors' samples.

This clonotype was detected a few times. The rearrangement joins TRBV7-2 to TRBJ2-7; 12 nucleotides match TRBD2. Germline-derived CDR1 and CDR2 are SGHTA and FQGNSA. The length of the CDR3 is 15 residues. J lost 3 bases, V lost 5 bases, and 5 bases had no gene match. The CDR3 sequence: CASSLGTSGYYEQYF. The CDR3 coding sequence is TGTGCCAGCAGCCTAGGGACTAGCGGGTACTACGAGCAGTACTTC.

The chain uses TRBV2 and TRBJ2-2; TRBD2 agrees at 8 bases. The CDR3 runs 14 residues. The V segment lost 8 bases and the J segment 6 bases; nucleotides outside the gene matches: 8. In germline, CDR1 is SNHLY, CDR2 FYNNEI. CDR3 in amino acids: CASRERAGAGELFF. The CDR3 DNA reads TGTGCCAGCCGGGAAAGAGCGGGGGCCGGGGAGCTGTTTTTT.

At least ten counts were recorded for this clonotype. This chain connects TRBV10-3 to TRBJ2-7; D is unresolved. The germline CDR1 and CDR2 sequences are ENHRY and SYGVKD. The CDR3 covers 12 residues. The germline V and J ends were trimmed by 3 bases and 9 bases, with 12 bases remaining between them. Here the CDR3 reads CAISEVGALQYF. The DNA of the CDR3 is TGTGCCATCAGTGAAGTCGGAGCGTTGCAGTACTTC.

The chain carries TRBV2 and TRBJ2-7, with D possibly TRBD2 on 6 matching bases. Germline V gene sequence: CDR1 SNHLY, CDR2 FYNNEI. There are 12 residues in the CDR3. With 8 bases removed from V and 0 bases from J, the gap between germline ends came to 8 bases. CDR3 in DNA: TGTGCCAGCGCGGGACTCTCCTACGAGCAGTACTTC. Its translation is CASAGLSYEQYF. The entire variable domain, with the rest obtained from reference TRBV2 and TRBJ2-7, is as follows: EPEVTQTPSHQVTQMGQEVILRCVPISNHLYFYWYRQILGQKVEFLVSFYNNEISEKSEIFDDQFSVERPDGSNFTLKIRSTKLEDSAMYFCASAGLSYEQYFGPGTRLTVT.

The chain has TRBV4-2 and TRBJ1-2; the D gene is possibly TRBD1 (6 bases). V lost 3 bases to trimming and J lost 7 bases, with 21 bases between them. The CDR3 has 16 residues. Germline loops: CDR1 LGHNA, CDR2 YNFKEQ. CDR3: CASSHGALGGAGGYTF. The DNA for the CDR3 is TGTGCCAGCAGCCACGGGGCCCTGGGGGGGGCAGGTGGCTACACCTTC.

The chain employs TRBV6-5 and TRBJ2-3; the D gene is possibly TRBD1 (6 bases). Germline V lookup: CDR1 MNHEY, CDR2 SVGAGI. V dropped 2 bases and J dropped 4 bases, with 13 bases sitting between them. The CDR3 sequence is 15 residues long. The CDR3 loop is CASSYQTGEADTQYF. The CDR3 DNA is TGTGCCAGCAGTTACCAGACAGGAGAGGCAGATACGCAGTATTTT.

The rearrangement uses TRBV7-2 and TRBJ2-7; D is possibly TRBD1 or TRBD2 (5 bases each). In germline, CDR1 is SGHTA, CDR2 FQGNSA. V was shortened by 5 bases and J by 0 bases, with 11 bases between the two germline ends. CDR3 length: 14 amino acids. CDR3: CASSPRDPSYEQYF. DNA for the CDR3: TGTGCCAGCAGCCCCCGGGACCCCTCCTACGAGCAGTACTTC. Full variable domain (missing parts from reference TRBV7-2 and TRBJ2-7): GAGVSQSPSNKVTEKGKDVELRCDPISGHTALYWYRQSLGQGLEFLIYFQGNSAPDKSGLPSDRFSAERTGGSVSTLTIQRTQQEDSAVYLCASSPRDPSYEQYFGPGTRLTVT.

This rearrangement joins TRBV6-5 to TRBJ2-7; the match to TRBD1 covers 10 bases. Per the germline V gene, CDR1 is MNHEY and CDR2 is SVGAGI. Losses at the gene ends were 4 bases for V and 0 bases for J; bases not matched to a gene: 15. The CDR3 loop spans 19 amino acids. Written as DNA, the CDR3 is TGTGCCAGCAGTTCCACCGGGACAGGGGCTGCCCCCAACTCCTACGAGCAGTACTTC. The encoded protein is CASSSTGTGAAPNSYEQYF.

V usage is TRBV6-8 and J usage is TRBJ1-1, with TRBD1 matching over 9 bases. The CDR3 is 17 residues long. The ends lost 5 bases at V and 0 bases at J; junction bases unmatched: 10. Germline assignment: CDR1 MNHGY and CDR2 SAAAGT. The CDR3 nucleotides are TGTGCCAGCAGTCAAGGGACAGGGAGGAAGTTGAACACTGAAGCTTTCTTT. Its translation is CASSQGTGRKLNTEAFF.

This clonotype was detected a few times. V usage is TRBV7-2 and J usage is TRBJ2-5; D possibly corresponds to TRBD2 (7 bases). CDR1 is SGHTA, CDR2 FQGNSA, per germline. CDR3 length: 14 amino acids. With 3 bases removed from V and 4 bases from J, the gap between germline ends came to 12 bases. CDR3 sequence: CASSFRGAGETQYF. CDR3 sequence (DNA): TGTGCCAGCAGCTTCCGGGGGGCCGGAGAGACCCAGTACTTC.

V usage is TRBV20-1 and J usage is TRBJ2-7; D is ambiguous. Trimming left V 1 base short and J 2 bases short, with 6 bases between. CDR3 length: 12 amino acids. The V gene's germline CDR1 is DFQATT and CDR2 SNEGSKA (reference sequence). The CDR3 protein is CSARGLAYEQYF. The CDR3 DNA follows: TGCAGTGCTAGAGGTCTAGCCTACGAGCAGTACTTC.

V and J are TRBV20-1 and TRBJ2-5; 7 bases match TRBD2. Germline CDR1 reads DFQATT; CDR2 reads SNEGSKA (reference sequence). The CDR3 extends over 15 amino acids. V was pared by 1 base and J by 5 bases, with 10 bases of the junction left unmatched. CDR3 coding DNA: TGCAGTGCTAGAGGGACTAGTCTACAATCTGAGACCCAGTACTTC. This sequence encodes CSARGTSLQSETQYF.

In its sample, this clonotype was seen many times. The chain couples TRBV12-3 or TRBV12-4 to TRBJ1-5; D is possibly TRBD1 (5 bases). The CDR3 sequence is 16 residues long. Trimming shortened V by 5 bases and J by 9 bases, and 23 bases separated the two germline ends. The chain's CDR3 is CASSPTGGVPRPPQHF. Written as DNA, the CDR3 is TGTGCCAGCAGTCCGACCGGGGGGGTGCCGAGACCGCCCCAGCATTTT.

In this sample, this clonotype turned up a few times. The CDR3 coding sequence is TGTGCCAGCAACCGGGGCAGGGGAGGGCAGCCCCAGCATTTT. Translated, it gives CASNRGRGGQPQHF. V and J are TRBV28 and TRBJ1-5; TRBD1 might be the D (6 bases). Germline assignment: CDR1 MDHEN and CDR2 SYDVKM. The CDR3 spans 14 residues. V lost 7 bases and J lost 7, with 17 bases in between.

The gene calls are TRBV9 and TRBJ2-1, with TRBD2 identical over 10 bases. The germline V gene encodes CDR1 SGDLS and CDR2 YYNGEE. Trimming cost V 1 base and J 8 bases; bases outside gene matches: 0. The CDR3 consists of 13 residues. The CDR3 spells CASSVTSGDEQFF. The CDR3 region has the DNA TGTGCCAGCAGCGTAACTAGCGGGGATGAGCAGTTCTTC. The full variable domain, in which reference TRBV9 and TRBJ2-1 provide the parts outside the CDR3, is DSGVTQTPKHLITATGQRVTLRCSPRSGDLSVYWYQQSLDQGLQFLIQYYNGEERAKGNILERFSAQQFPDLHSELNLSSLELGDSALYFCASSVTSGDEQFFGPGTRLTVL.

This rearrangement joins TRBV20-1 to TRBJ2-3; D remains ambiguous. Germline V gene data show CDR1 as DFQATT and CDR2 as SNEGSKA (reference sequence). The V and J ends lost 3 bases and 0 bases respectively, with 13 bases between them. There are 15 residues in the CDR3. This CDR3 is CSASPVVSSTDTQYF. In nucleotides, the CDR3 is TGCAGTGCTAGTCCAGTGGTTTCTAGCACAGATACGCAGTATTTT.

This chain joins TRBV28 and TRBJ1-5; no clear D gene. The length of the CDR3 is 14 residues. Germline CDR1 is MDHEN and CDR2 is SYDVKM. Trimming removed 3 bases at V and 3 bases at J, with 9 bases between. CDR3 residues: CASSLSPDNQPQHF. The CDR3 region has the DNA TGTGCCAGCAGTTTGTCCCCCGACAATCAGCCCCAGCATTTT.

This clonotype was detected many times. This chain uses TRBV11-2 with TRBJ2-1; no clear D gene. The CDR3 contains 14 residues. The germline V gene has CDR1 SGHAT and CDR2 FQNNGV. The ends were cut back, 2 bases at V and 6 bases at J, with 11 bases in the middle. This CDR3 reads CASSLTVPGNEQFF. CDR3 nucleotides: TGTGCCAGCAGCTTAACGGTTCCGGGCAATGAGCAGTTCTTC.

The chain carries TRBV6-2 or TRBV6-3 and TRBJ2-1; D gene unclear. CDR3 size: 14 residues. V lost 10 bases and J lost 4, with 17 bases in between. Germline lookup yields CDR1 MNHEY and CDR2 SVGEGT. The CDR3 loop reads CATLKLQNYNEQFF. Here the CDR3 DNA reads TGTGCCACCTTAAAATTACAGAATTACAATGAGCAGTTCTTC.

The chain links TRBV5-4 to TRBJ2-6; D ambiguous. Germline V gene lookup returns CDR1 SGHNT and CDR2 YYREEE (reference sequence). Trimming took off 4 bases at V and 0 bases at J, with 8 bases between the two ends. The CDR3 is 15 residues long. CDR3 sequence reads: CASSPAHSGANVLTF. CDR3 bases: TGTGCCAGCAGCCCGGCCCACTCTGGGGCCAACGTCCTGACTTTC.